This T cell receptor (beta chain) was observed in a study of blood T cell repertoires in COVID-19. Across the study: Samples taken during acute and convalescent COVID-19 were collected in the United States, Italy and Spain. The cDNA or gDNA used as material had been derived from T cells, B-cell-depleted T cells, or PBMCs.

This clone was picked up a small number of times. The CDR3 consists of 14 residues. Between the trimmed V and J ends, which lost 2 bases and 0 bases, there was a span of 7 bases. Looked up from germline, CDR1 is MDHEN and CDR2 is SYDVKM. In the original processing: Reference gene primers were amplified, and this amplification served to estimate nucleated cell counts. The protocol was immunoSEQ multiplex PCR, while the TCRdb copy is restricted to in-frame clones and leaves out a portion. The V and J calls and the clone size are those of that table, but D and trimming were determined from the DNA. The table includes 200,000 to 250,000 clones, roughly 86% detected once.

This TCR derives from a woman in her fifties or sixties with active or convalescent COVID-19. The chain combines TRBV28 with TRBJ1-2, with D hard to call. Sequenced sample: peripheral blood. CDR3 coding DNA: TGTGCCAGCAGTTTAGCCGGGGCTAACTATGGCTACACCTTC. Its translation: CASSLAGANYGYTF.